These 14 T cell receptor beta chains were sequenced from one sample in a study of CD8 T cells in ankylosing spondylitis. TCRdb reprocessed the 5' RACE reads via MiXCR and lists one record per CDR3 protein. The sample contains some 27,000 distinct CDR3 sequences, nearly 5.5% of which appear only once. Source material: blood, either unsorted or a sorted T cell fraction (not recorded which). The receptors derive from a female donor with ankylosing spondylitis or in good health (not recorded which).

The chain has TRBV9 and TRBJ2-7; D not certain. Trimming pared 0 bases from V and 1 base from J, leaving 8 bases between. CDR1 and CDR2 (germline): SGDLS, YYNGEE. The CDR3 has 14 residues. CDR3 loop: CASSVAAGSYEQYF. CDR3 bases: TGTGCCAGCAGCGTAGCAGCAGGTTCCTACGAGCAGTACTTC.

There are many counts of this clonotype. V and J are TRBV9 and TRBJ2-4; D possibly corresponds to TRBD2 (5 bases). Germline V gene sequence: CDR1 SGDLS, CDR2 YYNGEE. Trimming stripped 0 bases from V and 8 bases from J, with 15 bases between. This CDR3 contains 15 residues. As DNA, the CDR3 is TGTGCCAGCAGCGTAGGAGGAACCCAGGAGGACATTCAGTACTTC. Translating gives CASSVGGTQEDIQYF.

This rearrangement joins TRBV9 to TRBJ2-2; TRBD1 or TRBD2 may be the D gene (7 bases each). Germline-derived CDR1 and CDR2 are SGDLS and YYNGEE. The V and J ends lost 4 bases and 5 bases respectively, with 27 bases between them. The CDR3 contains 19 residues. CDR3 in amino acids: CASSSSRGGGGGSTGELFF. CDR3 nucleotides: TGTGCCAGCAGCTCCAGCCGTGGCGGGGGAGGGGGCTCTACCGGGGAGCTGTTTTTT.

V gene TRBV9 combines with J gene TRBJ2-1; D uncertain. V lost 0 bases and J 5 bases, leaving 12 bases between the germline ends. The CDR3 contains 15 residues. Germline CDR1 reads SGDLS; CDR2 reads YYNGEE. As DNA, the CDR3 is TGTGCCAGCAGCGTAGCCAGATCGGGTGACAATGAGCAGTTCTTC. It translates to CASSVARSGDNEQFF.

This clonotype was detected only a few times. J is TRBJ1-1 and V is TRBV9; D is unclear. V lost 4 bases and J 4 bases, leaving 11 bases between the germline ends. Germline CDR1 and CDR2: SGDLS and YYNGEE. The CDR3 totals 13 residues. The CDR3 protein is CASSSEPSTEAFF. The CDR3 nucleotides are TGTGCCAGCAGCTCGGAGCCAAGCACTGAAGCTTTCTTT.

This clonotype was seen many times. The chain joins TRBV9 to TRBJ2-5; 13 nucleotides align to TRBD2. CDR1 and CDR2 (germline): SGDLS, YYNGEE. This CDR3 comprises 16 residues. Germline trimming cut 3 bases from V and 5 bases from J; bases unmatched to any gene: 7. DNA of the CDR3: TGTGCCAGCAGCGATAGGACTAGCGGGAGTTTGGAGACCCAGTACTTC. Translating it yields CASSDRTSGSLETQYF.

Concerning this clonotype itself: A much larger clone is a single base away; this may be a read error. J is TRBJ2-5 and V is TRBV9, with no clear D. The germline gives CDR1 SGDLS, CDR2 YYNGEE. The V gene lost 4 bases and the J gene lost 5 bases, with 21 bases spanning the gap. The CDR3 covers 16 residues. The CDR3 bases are TGTGCCAGCAGCAACCGAGGAGACAACATAAGGGAGACCCAGTACTTC. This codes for CASSNRGDNIRETQYF.

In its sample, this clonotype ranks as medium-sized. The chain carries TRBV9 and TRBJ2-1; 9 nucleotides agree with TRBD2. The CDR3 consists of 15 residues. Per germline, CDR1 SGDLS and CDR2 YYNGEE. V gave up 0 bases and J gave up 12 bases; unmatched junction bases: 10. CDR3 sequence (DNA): TGTGCCAGCAGCGTAGATTCGAGCGGGGGGCGCGCGCAGTTCTTC. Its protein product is CASSVDSSGGRAQFF. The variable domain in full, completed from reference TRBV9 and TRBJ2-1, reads DSGVTQTPKHLITATGQRVTLRCSPRSGDLSVYWYQQSLDQGLQFLIQYYNGEERAKGNILERFSAQQFPDLHSELNLSSLELGDSALYFCASSVDSSGGRAQFFGPGTRLTVL.

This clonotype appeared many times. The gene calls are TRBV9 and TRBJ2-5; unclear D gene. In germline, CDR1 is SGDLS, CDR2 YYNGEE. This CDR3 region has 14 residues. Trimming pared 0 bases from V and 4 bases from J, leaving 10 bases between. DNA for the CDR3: TGTGCCAGCAGCGTAGGGGCCAATTCAGAGACCCAGTACTTC. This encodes CASSVGANSETQYF.

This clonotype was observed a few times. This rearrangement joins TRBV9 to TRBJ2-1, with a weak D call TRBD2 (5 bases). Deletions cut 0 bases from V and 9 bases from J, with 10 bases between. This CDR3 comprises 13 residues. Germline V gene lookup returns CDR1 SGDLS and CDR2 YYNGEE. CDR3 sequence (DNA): TGTGCCAGCAGCGTAGGGGGAGTTGGTGAGCAGTTCTTC. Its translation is CASSVGGVGEQFF.

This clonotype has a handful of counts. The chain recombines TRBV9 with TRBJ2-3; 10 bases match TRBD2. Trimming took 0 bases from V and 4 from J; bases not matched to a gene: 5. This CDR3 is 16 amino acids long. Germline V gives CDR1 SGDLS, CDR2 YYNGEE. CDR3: CASSVVSSGSADTQYF. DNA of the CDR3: TGTGCCAGCAGCGTAGTGTCTAGCGGGAGTGCAGATACGCAGTATTTT.

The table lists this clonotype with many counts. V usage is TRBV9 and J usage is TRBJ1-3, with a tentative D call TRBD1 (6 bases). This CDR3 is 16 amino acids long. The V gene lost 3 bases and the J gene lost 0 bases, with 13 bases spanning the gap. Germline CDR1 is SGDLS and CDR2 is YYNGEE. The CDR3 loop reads CASSARQANSGNTIYF. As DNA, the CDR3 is TGTGCCAGCAGCGCCCGACAGGCAAACTCTGGAAACACCATATATTTT.

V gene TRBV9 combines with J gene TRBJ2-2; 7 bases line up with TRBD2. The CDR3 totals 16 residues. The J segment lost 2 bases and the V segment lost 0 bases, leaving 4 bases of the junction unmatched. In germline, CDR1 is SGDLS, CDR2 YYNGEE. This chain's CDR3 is CASSVAGLDNTGELFF. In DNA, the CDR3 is TGTGCCAGCAGCGTAGCCGGACTAGACAACACCGGGGAGCTGTTTTTT.

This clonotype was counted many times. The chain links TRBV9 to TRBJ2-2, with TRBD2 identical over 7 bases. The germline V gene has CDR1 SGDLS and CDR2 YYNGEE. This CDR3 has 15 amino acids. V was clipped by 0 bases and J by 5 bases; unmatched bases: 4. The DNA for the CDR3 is TGTGCCAGCAGCGTAGTTCCGGGGGGAACCGGGGAGCTGTTTTTT. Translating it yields CASSVVPGGTGELFF.